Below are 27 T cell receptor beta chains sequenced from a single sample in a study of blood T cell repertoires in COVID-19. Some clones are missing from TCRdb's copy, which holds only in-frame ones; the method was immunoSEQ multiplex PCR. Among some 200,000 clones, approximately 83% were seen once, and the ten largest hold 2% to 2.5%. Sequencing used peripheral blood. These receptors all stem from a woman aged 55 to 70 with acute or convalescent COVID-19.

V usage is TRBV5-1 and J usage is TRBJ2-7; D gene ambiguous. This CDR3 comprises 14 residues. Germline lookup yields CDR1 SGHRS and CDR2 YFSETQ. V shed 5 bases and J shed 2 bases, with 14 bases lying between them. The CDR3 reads CASRRKQAPYEQYF. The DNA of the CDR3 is TGCGCCAGCAGACGCAAGCAGGCGCCCTACGAGCAGTACTTC.

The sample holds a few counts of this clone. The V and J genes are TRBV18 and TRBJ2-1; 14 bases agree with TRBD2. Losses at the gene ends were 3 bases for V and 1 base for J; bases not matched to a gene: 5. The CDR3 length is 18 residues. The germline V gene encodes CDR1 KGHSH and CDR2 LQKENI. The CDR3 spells CASSPGTSGGRSYNEQFF. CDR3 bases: TGTGCCAGCTCACCCGGGACTAGCGGGGGTAGGTCCTACAATGAGCAGTTCTTC.

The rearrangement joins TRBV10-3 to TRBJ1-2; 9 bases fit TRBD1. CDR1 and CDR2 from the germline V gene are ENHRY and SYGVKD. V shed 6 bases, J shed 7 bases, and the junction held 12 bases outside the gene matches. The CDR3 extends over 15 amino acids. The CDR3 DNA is TGTGCCATCAGATTCGACCGGGACAGGGAAGGTGGCTACACCTTC. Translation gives CAIRFDRDREGGYTF.

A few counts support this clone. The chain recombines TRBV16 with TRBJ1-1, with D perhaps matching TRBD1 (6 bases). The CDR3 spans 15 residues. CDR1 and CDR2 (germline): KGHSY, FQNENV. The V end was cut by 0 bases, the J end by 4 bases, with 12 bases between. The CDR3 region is CASSQSFNRATEAFF. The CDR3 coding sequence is TGTGCCAGCAGCCAATCGTTTAACAGGGCCACTGAAGCTTTCTTT.

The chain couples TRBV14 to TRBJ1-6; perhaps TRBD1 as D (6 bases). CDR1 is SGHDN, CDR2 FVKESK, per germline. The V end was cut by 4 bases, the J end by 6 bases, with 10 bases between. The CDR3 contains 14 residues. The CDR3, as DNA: TGTGCCAGCAGCCTTGTAGGGGGTAATTCACCCCTCCACTTT. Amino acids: CASSLVGGNSPLHF.

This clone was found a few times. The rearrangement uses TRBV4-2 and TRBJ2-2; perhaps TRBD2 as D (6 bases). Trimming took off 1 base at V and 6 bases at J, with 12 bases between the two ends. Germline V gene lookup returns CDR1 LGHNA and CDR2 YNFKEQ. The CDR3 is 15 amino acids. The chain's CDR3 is CASSQASPGAGELFF. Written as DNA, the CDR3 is TGTGCCAGCAGCCAAGCCAGCCCGGGGGCCGGGGAGCTGTTTTTT.

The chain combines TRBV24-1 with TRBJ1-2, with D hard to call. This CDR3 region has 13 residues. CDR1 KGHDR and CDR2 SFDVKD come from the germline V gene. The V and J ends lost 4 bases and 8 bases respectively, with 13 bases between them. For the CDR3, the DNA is TGTGCCACCAGTGAGTCGGCTGAGGGAGGCTACACCTTC. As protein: CATSESAEGGYTF.

The CDR3: CSVPGKSTEAFF. The CDR3 nucleotides read TGCAGCGTACCGGGGAAGAGCACTGAAGCTTTCTTT. J is TRBJ1-1 and V is TRBV29-1; D gene uncertain. The germline V gene encodes CDR1 SQVTM and CDR2 ANQGSEA. The CDR3 is 12 amino acids. V was clipped by 6 bases and J by 4 bases, with 12 bases between them.

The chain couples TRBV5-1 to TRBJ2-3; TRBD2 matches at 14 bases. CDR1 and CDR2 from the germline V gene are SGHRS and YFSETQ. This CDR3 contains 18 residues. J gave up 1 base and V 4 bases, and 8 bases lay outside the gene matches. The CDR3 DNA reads TGCGCCAGCAGCCCGGGACTAGCGGGGGCCGCCCGCACAGATACGCAGTATTTT. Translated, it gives CASSPGLAGAARTDTQYF.

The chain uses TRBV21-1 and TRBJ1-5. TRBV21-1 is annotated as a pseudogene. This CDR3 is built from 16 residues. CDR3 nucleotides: TGTGCCACCAGACCCTTACTACTGGCGAGCAATCAGCCCCAGCATTTT. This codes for CATRPLLLASNQPQHF.

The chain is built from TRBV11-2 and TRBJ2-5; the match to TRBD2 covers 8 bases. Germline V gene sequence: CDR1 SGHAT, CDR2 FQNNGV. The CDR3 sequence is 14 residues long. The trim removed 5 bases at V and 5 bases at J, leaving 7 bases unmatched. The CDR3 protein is CASSRGTRGETQYF. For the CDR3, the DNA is TGTGCCAGCAGCCGAGGGACTAGAGGGGAGACCCAGTACTTC.

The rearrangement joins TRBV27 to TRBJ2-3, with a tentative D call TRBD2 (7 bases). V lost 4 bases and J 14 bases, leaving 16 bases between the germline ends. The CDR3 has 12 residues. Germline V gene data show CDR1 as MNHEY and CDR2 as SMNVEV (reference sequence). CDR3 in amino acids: CASSSLGGRPYF. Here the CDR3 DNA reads TGTGCCAGCAGTTCATTGGGGGGGCGGCCGTATTTT.

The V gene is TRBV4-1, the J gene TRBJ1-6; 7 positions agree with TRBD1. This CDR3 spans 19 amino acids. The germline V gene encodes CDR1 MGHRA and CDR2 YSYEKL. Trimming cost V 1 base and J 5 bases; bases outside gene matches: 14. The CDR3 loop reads CASSQAVTGTAGNNSPLHF. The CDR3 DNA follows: TGCGCCAGCAGCCAAGCTGTGACAGGGACCGCCGGTAATAATTCACCCCTCCACTTT.

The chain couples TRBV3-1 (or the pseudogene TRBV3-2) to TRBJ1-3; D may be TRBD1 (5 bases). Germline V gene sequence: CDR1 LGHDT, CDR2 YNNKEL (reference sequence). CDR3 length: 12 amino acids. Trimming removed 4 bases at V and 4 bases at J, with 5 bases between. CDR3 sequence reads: CASSRTGNTIYF. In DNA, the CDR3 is TGTGCCAGCAGCCGGACAGGAAACACCATATATTTT.

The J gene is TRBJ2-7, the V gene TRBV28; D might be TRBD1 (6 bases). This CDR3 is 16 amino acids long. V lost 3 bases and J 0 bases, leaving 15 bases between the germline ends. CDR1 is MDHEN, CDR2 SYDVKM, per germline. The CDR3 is CASSFWSRGSSYEQYF. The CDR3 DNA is TGTGCCAGCAGTTTTTGGTCCAGGGGCAGCTCCTACGAGCAGTACTTC.

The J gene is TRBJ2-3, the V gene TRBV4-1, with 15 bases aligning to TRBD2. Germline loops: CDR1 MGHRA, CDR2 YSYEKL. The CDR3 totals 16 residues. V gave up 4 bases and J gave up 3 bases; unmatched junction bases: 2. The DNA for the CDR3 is TGCGCCAGCAGCCCCGGACTAGCGGGGGGGACAGATACGCAGTATTTT. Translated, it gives CASSPGLAGGTDTQYF.

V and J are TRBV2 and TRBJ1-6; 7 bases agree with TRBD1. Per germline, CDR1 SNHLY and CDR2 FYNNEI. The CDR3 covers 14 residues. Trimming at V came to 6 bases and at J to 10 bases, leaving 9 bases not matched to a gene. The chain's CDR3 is CASRVDRADSPLHF. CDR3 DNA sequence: TGTGCCAGCAGAGTTGACAGGGCAGACTCACCCCTCCACTTT.

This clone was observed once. The CDR3 spells CASSTGLAGATDTQYF. The DNA of the CDR3 is TGCGCCAGCAGCACGGGACTAGCGGGGGCCACAGATACGCAGTATTTT. The chain joins TRBV5-1 to TRBJ2-3; 14 bases are shared with TRBD2. V dropped 4 bases and J dropped 2; count of bases not matched to a gene: 3. The germline gives CDR1 SGHRS, CDR2 YFSETQ. The length of the CDR3 is 16 residues.

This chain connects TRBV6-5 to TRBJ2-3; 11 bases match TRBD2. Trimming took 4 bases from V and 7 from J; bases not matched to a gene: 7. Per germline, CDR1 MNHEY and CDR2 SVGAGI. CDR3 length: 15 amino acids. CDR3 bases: TGTGCCAGCAGTTCCGTAGCGGGGGGGCCACATACGCAGTATTTT. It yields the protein CASSSVAGGPHTQYF.

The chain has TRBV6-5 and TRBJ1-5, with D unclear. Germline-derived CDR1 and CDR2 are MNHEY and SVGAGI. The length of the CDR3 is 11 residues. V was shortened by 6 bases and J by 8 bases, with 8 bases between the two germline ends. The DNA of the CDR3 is TGTGCCAGCAGGGAGGGTGAGCCCCAGCATTTT. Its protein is CASREGEPQHF.

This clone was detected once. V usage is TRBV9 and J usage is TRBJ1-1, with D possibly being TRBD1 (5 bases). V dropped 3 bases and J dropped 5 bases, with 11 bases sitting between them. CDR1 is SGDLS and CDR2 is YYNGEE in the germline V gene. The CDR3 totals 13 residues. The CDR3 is CASSADSKTEAFF. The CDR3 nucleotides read TGTGCCAGCAGCGCCGACAGCAAGACTGAAGCTTTCTTT.

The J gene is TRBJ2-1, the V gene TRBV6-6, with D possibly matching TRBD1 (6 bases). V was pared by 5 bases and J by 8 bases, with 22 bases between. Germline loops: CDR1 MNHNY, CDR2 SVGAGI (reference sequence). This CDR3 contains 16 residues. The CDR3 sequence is CASSPRGRGVSYEQFF. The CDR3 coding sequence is TGTGCCAGCAGTCCCCGGGGCAGGGGCGTATCATATGAGCAGTTCTTC.

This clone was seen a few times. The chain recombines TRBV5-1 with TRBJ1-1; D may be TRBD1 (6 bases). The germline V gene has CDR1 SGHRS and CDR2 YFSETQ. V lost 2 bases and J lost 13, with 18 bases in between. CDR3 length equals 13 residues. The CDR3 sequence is CASSLGQTEKLFF. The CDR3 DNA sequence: TGCGCCAGCAGCTTAGGACAGACCGAGAAGCTTTTCTTT.

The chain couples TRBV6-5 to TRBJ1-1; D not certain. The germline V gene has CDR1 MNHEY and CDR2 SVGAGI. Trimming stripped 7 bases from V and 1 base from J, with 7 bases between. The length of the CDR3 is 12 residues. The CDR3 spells CASTNRNTEAFF. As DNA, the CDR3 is TGTGCCAGCACCAACAGGAACACTGAAGCTTTCTTT.

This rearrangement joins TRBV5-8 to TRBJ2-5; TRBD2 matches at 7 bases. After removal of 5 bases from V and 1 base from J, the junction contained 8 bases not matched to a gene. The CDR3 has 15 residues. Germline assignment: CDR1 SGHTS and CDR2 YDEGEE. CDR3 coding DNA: TGTGCCAGCAGTGGGACTAACCGATTCCAAGAGACCCAGTACTTC. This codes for CASSGTNRFQETQYF. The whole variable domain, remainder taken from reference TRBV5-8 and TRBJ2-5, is EAGVTQSPTHLIKTRGQQATLRCSPISGHTSVYWYQQALGLGLQFLLWYDEGEERNRGNFPPRFSGRQFPNYSSELNVNALELEDSALYLCASSGTNRFQETQYFGPGTRLLVL.

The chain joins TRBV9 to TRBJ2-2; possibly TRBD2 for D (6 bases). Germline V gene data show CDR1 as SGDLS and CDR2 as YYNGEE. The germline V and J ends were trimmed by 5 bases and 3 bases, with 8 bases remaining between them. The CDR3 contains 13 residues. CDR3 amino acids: CASRGTHTGELFF. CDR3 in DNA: TGTGCCAGCAGGGGGACTCACACCGGGGAGCTGTTTTTT.

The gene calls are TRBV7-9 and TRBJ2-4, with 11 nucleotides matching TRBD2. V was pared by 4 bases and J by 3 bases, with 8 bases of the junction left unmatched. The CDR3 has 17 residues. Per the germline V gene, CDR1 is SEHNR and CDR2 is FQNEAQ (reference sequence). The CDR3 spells CASSWPTSGADKNIQYF. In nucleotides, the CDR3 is TGTGCCAGCAGCTGGCCGACTAGCGGGGCTGACAAAAACATTCAGTACTTC.